This T cell receptor (beta chain) was sequenced in a study of T cells after yellow fever vaccination. Germline V gives CDR1 ENHRY, CDR2 SYGVKD. J was trimmed by 7 bases and V by 3 bases; bases with no gene match: 7. The CDR3 is 14 residues long. TCRdb fed the 5' RACE reads into MiXCR, producing one record per CDR3 protein. Seen here are about 630,000 distinct CDR3 sequences, 9% to 15% observed once, and the top ten hold under 15%. In its sample, this clonotype was seen a few times. The rearrangement joins TRBV10-3 to TRBJ2-7; 9 bases fit TRBD2. This clonotype was sampled from a young man who received the YFV17D yellow fever vaccine. The sample in question was PBMCs, obtained on the day of the yellow fever booster vaccination. CDR3 nucleotides: TGTGCCATCAGTGAAATTAGCGGGAGAAAAGAGCAGTACTTC. Amino acids: CAISEISGRKEQYF.